This T cell receptor (beta chain) stems from a study of identical twins. TCRdb processed the 5' RACE reads anew with MiXCR; each CDR3 protein has one entry. The data show 500,000 or so distinct CDR3 sequences, with 20% to 25% seen just once and approximately 0.95% held by the top ten. Germline V gene data show CDR1 as DFQATT and CDR2 as SNEGSKA (reference sequence). V was shortened by 1 base and J by 2 bases, with 12 bases between the two germline ends. The CDR3 sequence is 14 residues long. Ten or more counts support this clonotype. The sample was also reused in another study, on T cells expressing NK-cell markers.

Material for sequencing was CD4+ T cells sorted from blood. The V and J genes are TRBV20-1 and TRBJ2-7; D is possibly TRBD2 (6 bases). The receptor was isolated from a woman under 30 in good health. CDR3 sequence reads: CSARAYGTAYEQYF. In DNA form, the CDR3 reads TGCAGTGCTAGAGCATACGGGACTGCCTACGAGCAGTACTTC.